Shown below are 24 T cell receptor beta chains from a single sample sequenced in a study of shared clonotypes between healthy human individuals (dated by TCRdb to the early 2020s). To prepare the library, the immunoSEQ multiplex PCR assay was applied. TCRdb limited this immuneACCESS table to in-frame rearrangements with V and J called. A share of clones is missing; checked studies link under half to unresolved V genes, and the rest is unexplained. This sample is represented by under 2,000,000 clones; over 85% of them were singletons. The ten largest clonotypes hold approximately 1.2% of the sample. For the CD8 naive samples, CD45RO-negative cells were positively selected for CCR7, yielding a CD45RA+CCR7+ population from which TemRA cells were excluded. The sequencing sample was made of naive CD8+ T cells sorted from blood. The cell subset or site label for this specimen denotes: CD45RA+CCR7+. The receptors shown here come from a man younger than 35 in good health.

This clone was found once. The CDR3 nucleotides are TGTGCCAGCACCTCGGGCCGGGCGTCTGTGTACGAGCAGTACTTC. This sequence encodes CASTSGRASVYEQYF. The chain has TRBV6-5 and TRBJ2-7; unclear D gene. This CDR3 has 15 residues. V gave up 7 bases and J gave up 4 bases, with 20 bases separating them. CDR1 MNHEY and CDR2 SVGAGI come from the germline V gene.

V and J are TRBV5-6 and TRBJ2-7; 7 bases are a match to TRBD2. The trim removed 3 bases at V and 3 bases at J, leaving 12 bases unmatched. The CDR3 consists of 16 residues. CDR1 is SGHDT and CDR2 is YYEEEE in the germline V gene. In nucleotides, the CDR3 is TGTGCCAGCAGCTCCCCGGGAGGCGACCACGACTACGAGCAGTACTTC. Amino acid sequence: CASSSPGGDHDYEQYF.

The gene calls are TRBV9 and TRBJ2-7; 10 bases match TRBD1. Trimming at V came to 6 bases and at J to 7 bases, leaving 10 bases not matched to a gene. CDR3 length: 14 amino acids. The V gene's germline CDR1 is SGDLS and CDR2 YYNGEE. The CDR3 sequence: CASNPGTGVREQYF. In nucleotides, the CDR3 is TGTGCCAGCAACCCCGGGACAGGGGTACGGGAGCAGTACTTC.

This clone turned up a few times. The rearrangement joins TRBV4-1 to TRBJ1-6, with 7 bases that match TRBD1. CDR1 MGHRA and CDR2 YSYEKL come from the germline V gene. J was trimmed by 10 bases and V by 1 base; bases with no gene match: 10. The CDR3 has 16 amino acids. The CDR3 loop is CASSQGPQGSNSPLHF. DNA of the CDR3: TGCGCCAGCAGCCAAGGGCCACAGGGGTCGAACTCACCCCTCCACTTT.

The genes are TRBV7-3 and TRBJ2-7; D remains unclear. Germline assignment: CDR1 SGHTA and CDR2 FQGTGA. The CDR3 contains 12 residues. With 2 bases removed from V and 2 bases from J, the gap between germline ends came to 4 bases. The chain's CDR3 is CASSLYPYEQYF. CDR3 DNA: TGTGCCAGCAGCTTATACCCCTACGAGCAGTACTTC.

The chain joins TRBV7-3 to TRBJ2-2; 10 positions agree with TRBD1. V trimming: 3 bases; J trimming: 5 bases; junction bases outside the gene matches: 3. Germline V gives CDR1 SGHTA, CDR2 FQGTGA. The CDR3 has 15 residues. The CDR3 sequence is CASSLGQGFTGELFF. The CDR3 DNA sequence: TGTGCCAGCAGCTTGGGACAGGGGTTTACCGGGGAGCTGTTTTTT.

V gene TRBV7-2 combines with J gene TRBJ2-2, with 13 bases matching TRBD2. Germline V gene lookup returns CDR1 SGHTA and CDR2 FQGNSA. Trimming at V came to 4 bases and at J to 5 bases, leaving 7 bases not matched to a gene. There are 17 residues in the CDR3. DNA of the CDR3: TGTGCCAGCAGCTCAAGGACTAGCGGGAGTAATACCGGGGAGCTGTTTTTT. Residues: CASSSRTSGSNTGELFF.

The chain uses TRBV29-1 and TRBJ2-2, with D tentatively TRBD2 (5 bases). Germline lookup yields CDR1 SQVTM and CDR2 ANQGSEA. The germline V and J ends were trimmed by 5 bases and 4 bases, with 8 bases remaining between them. CDR3 length: 12 amino acids. DNA of the CDR3: TGCAGCGTTAATGCGGGCACCGGGGAGCTGTTTTTT. This gives the protein CSVNAGTGELFF.

This sequence joins TRBV9 and TRBJ2-5; TRBD2 agrees at 10 bases. The CDR3 has 18 amino acids. With 0 bases clipped from V and 2 bases from J, the junction kept 10 bases outside the gene matches. Germline loops: CDR1 SGDLS, CDR2 YYNGEE. CDR3 nucleotides: TGTGCCAGCAGCGTAGGGGCTAGCGGGAGACCGCCTCAAGAGACCCAGTACTTC. It translates to CASSVGASGRPPQETQYF.

The J gene is TRBJ1-5, the V gene TRBV27, with D maybe TRBD1 (5 bases). Trimming took off 6 bases at V and 4 bases at J, with 16 bases between the two ends. This CDR3 contains 15 residues. The germline V gene has CDR1 MNHEY and CDR2 SMNVEV (reference sequence). The DNA of the CDR3 is TGTGCCAGCAGACCGACAGTTGATGGGAATCAGCCCCAGCATTTT. Amino acid sequence: CASRPTVDGNQPQHF.

The V and J genes are TRBV5-6 and TRBJ2-7, with a tentative D call TRBD2 (5 bases). Between the trimmed V and J ends, which lost 7 bases and 2 bases, there was a span of 16 bases. CDR1 and CDR2 from the germline V gene are SGHDT and YYEEEE. This CDR3 region has 14 residues. CDR3 nucleotide sequence: TGTGCCAGCCGCTCCGGGGTTTCGGCCTACGAGCAGTACTTC. Protein product: CASRSGVSAYEQYF. Looking up the rest from reference TRBV5-6 and TRBJ2-7 gives the full variable domain: DAGVTQSPTHLIKTRGQQVTLRCSPKSGHDTVSWYQQALGQGPQFIFQYYEEEERQRGNFPDRFSGHQFPNYSSELNVNALLLGDSALYLCASRSGVSAYEQYFGPGTRLTVT.

The chain joins TRBV27 to TRBJ1-1, with D unclear. CDR3 length: 13 amino acids. Germline values: CDR1 MNHEY, CDR2 SMNVEV (reference sequence). V shed 0 bases and J shed 5 bases, with 7 bases lying between them. This CDR3 is CASSLSMATEAFF. The CDR3 bases are TGTGCCAGCAGTTTATCGATGGCGACTGAAGCTTTCTTT.

The chain recombines TRBV13 with TRBJ2-1, with 11 positions matching TRBD2. This CDR3 has 15 amino acids. Looked up from germline, CDR1 is PRHDT and CDR2 is FYEKMQ (reference sequence). V was pared by 4 bases and J by 9 bases, with 8 bases of the junction left unmatched. The CDR3 DNA is TGTGCCAGCAGCTACGTAGCGGGGGGGCGCAGTGAGCAGTTCTTC. It encodes CASSYVAGGRSEQFF.

The J gene is TRBJ1-2, the V gene TRBV28; no definite D call. With 3 bases removed from V and 1 base from J, the gap between germline ends came to 12 bases. CDR1 is MDHEN, CDR2 SYDVKM, per germline. The CDR3 spans 15 residues. The CDR3 region is CASSLAVALNYGYTF. CDR3 DNA: TGTGCCAGCAGTTTGGCAGTGGCCCTTAACTATGGCTACACCTTC.

The V and J genes are TRBV29-1 and TRBJ2-1, with 7 bases fitting TRBD2. The CDR3 loop spans 14 amino acids. The J segment lost 0 bases and the V segment lost 8 bases, leaving 7 bases of the junction unmatched. CDR1 is SQVTM, CDR2 ANQGSEA, per germline. The CDR3 protein is CSMKERDSYNEQFF. The CDR3 DNA sequence: TGCAGCATGAAAGAGCGGGACTCCTACAATGAGCAGTTCTTC.

V gene TRBV10-3 combines with J gene TRBJ2-3; TRBD2 aligns across 13 bases. CDR1 is ENHRY and CDR2 is SYGVKD in the germline V gene. V gave up 6 bases and J gave up 0 bases; unmatched junction bases: 12. This CDR3 comprises 19 residues. The DNA of the CDR3 is TGTGCCATCAGCGGACTAGCGGGAGAGCTCGGAAGAAGCACAGATACGCAGTATTTT. This translates into CAISGLAGELGRSTDTQYF.

The CDR3 nucleotides read TGTGCCAGCAGGCGGGACCCTGCTAACTACGAGCAGTACTTC. It yields the protein CASRRDPANYEQYF. The rearrangement uses TRBV2 and TRBJ2-7; D perhaps matches TRBD2 (6 bases). Germline V gene lookup returns CDR1 SNHLY and CDR2 FYNNEI. The CDR3 loop spans 14 amino acids. Trimming stripped 6 bases from V and 3 bases from J, with 15 bases between.

The V and J genes are TRBV4-3 and TRBJ2-3, with 8 bases matching TRBD2. The CDR3 spans 15 residues. Germline V gene data show CDR1 as LGHNA and CDR2 as YSLEER. V gave up 3 bases and J gave up 2 bases; unmatched junction bases: 4. In DNA, the CDR3 is TGCGCCAGCAGCCAGTTACTAGCGGCCACAGATACGCAGTATTTT. Translation: CASSQLLAATDTQYF.

The chain combines TRBV9 with TRBJ2-3, with 8 bases identical to TRBD2. The CDR3 covers 16 residues. Germline CDR1 is SGDLS and CDR2 is YYNGEE. V was pared by 0 bases and J by 2 bases, with 5 bases of the junction left unmatched. The chain's CDR3 is CASSVEGSGATDTQYF. In DNA, the CDR3 is TGTGCCAGCAGCGTAGAGGGTAGCGGGGCCACAGATACGCAGTATTTT. Based on the CDR3 plus reference TRBV9 and TRBJ2-3, the full variable domain is DSGVTQTPKHLITATGQRVTLRCSPRSGDLSVYWYQQSLDQGLQFLIQYYNGEERAKGNILERFSAQQFPDLHSELNLSSLELGDSALYFCASSVEGSGATDTQYFGPGTRLTVL.

The V gene is TRBV5-1, the J gene TRBJ1-1, with TRBD1 identical over 9 bases. Per germline, CDR1 SGHRS and CDR2 YFSETQ. With V trimmed by 7 bases and J by 8 bases, 12 bases remained unmatched. CDR3 length equals 14 residues. In DNA, the CDR3 is TGCGCCAGCTTCCAACCGGGACAGGGAAAGGAAGCTTTCTTT. This sequence encodes CASFQPGQGKEAFF.

The chain is built from TRBV2 and TRBJ2-3, with TRBD1 as a possible D gene (5 bases). The CDR3 sequence is 14 residues long. Germline V lookup: CDR1 SNHLY, CDR2 FYNNEI. The ends were cut back, 3 bases at V and 0 bases at J, with 7 bases in the middle. CDR3 in amino acids: CASSEPGSTDTQYF. DNA for the CDR3: TGTGCCAGCAGTGAGCCAGGGAGCACAGATACGCAGTATTTT.

The V call is TRBV5-4, the J call TRBJ2-5, with 10 bases fitting TRBD2. Trimming took 0 bases from V and 4 from J; bases not matched to a gene: 6. The CDR3 is 16 residues long. Looked up from germline, CDR1 is SGHNT and CDR2 is YYREEE (reference sequence). The CDR3 DNA sequence: TGTGCCAGCAGCTTGGTCGTAGCGGGGGGATTAGAGACCCAGTACTTC. As protein: CASSLVVAGGLETQYF. Full variable domain (outside the CDR3, taken from reference TRBV5-4 and TRBJ2-5): ETGVTQSPTHLIKTRGQQVTLRCSSQSGHNTVSWYQQALGQGPQFIFQYYREEENGRGNFPPRFSGLQFPNYSSELNVNALELDDSALYLCASSLVVAGGLETQYFGPGTRLLVL.

The chain uses TRBV27 and TRBJ2-5, with D maybe TRBD2 (5 bases). V gave up 8 bases and J gave up 1 base, with 14 bases separating them. The germline gives CDR1 MNHEY, CDR2 SMNVEV (reference sequence). The CDR3 is made up of 14 amino acids. CDR3: CASRGLMGQETQYF. The CDR3 region has the DNA TGTGCCAGCCGAGGGTTGATGGGCCAAGAGACCCAGTACTTC.

The rearrangement uses TRBV30 and TRBJ2-5; D is uncertain. Looked up from germline, CDR1 is GTSNPN and CDR2 is SVGIG (reference sequence). Trimming stripped 2 bases from V and 0 bases from J, with 7 bases between. The CDR3 is 13 residues long. The CDR3 reads CAWSTDNQETQYF. Here the CDR3 DNA reads TGTGCCTGGAGTACAGACAACCAAGAGACCCAGTACTTC.